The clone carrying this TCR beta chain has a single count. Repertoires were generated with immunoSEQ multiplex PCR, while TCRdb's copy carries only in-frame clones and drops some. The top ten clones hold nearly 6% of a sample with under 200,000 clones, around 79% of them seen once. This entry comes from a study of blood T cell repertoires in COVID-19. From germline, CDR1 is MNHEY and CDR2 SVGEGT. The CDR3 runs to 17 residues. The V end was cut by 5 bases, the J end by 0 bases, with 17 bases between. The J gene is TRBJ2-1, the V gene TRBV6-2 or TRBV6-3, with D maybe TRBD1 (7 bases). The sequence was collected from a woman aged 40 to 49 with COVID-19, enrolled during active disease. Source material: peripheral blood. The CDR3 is CASSQGGQLFSYNEQFF. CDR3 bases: TGTGCCAGCAGTCAGGGGGGACAATTGTTCTCCTACAATGAGCAGTTCTTC.